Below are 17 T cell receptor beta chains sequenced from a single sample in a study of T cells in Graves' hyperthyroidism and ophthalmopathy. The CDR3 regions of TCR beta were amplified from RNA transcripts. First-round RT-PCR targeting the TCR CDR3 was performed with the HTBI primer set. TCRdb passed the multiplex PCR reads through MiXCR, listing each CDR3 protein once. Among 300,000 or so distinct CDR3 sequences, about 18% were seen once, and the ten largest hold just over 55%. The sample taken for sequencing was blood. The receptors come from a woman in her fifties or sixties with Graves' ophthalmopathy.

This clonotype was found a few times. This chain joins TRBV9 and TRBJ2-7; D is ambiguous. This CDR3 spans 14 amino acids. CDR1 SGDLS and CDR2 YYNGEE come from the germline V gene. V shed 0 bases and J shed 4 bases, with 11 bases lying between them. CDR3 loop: CASSVAEIGYEQYF. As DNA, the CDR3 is TGTGCCAGCAGCGTAGCCGAGATAGGGTACGAGCAGTACTTC.

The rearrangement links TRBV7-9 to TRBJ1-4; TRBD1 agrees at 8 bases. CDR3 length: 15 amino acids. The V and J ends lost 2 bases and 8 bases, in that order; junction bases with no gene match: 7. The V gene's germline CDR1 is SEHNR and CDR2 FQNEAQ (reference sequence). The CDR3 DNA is TGTGCCAGCAGCTTACGGACAGGGACACGCGAAAAACTGTTTTTT. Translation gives CASSLRTGTREKLFF.

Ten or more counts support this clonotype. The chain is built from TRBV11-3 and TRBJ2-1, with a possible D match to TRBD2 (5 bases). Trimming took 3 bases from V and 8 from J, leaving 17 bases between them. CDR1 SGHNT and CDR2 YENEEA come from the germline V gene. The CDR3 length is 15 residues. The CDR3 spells CASSFGRGVWDEQFF. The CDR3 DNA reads TGTGCCAGCAGCTTCGGACGGGGAGTCTGGGATGAGCAGTTCTTC.

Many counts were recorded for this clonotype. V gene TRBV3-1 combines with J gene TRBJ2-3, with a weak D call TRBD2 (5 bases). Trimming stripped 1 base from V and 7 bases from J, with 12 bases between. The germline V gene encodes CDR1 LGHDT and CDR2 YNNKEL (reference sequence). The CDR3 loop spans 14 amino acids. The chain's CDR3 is CASSQVFRGNTQYF. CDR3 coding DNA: TGTGCCAGCAGCCAAGTATTCCGGGGTAATACGCAGTATTTT.

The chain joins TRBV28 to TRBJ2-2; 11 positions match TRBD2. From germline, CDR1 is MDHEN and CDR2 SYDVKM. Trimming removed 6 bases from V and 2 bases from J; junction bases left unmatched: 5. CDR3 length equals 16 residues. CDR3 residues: CASSPTSGTNTGELFF. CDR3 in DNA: TGTGCCAGCAGCCCGACTAGCGGGACCAACACCGGGGAGCTGTTTTTT. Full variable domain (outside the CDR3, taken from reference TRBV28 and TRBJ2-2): DVKVTQSSRYLVKRTGEKVFLECVQDMDHENMFWYRQDPGLGLRLIYFSYDVKMKEKGDIPEGYSVSREKKERFSLILESASTNQTSMYLCASSPTSGTNTGELFFGEGSRLTVL.

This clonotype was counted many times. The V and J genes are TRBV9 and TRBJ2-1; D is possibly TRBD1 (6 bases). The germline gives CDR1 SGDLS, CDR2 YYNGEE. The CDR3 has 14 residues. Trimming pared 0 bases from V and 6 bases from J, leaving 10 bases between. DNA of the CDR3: TGTGCCAGCAGCGTAGTGGGGGCCGTCAATGAGCAGTTCTTC. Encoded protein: CASSVVGAVNEQFF.

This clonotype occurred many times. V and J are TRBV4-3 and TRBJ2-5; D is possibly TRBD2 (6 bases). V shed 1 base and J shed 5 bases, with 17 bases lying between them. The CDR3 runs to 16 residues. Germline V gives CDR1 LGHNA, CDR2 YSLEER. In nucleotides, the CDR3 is TGCGCCAGCAGCCAAGTCGGGAGCACCTTGGGGGAGACCCAGTACTTC. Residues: CASSQVGSTLGETQYF.

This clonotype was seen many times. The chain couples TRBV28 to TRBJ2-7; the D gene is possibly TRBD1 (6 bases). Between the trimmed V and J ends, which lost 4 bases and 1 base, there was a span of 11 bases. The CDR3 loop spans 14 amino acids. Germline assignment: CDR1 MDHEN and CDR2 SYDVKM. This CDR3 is CASSSTGLSYEQYF. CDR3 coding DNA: TGTGCCAGCAGTTCCACAGGGTTATCCTACGAGCAGTACTTC.

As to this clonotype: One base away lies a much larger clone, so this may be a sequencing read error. Here the CDR3 reads CNAKGTVNTGELFF. CDR3 nucleotides: TGCAATGCTAAAGGGACAGTGAACACCGGGGAGCTGTTTTTT. This chain joins TRBV20-1 and TRBJ2-2; 7 bases agree with TRBD1. From germline, CDR1 is DFQATT and CDR2 SNEGSKA (reference sequence). The CDR3 is 14 residues long.

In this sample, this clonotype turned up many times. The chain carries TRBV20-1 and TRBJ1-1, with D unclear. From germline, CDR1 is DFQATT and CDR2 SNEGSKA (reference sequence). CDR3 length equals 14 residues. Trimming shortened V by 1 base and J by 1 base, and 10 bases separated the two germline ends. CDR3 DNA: TGCAGTGCTAGAGCACGGACGGGGAACACTGAAGCTTTCTTT. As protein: CSARARTGNTEAFF.

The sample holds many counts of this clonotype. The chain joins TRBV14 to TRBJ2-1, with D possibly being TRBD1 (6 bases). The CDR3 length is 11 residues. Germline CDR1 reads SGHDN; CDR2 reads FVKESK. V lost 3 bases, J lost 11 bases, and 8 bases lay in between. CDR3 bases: TGTGCCAGCAGCCATGACAGGCAGCAGTTCTTC. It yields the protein CASSHDRQQFF.

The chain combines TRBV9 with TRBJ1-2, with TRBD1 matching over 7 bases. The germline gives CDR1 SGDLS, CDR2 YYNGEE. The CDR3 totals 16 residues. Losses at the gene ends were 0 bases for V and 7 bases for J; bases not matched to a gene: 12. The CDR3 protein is CASSVVPGTGVGGYTF. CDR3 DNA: TGTGCCAGCAGCGTAGTTCCCGGCACAGGGGTCGGTGGCTACACCTTC.

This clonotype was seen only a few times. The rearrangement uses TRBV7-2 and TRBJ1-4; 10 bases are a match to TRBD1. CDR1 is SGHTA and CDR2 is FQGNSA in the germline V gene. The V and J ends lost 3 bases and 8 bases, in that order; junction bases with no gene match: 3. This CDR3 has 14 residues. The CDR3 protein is CASSFGTGEEKLFF. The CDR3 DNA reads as TGTGCCAGCAGCTTCGGGACAGGGGAGGAAAAACTGTTTTTT.

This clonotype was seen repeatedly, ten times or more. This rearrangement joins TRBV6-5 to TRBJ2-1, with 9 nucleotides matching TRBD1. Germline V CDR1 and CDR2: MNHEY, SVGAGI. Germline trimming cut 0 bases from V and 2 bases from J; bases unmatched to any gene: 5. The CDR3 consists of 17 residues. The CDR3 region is CASSYSGQGIAYNEQFF. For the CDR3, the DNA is TGTGCCAGCAGTTACTCGGGACAGGGAATTGCCTACAATGAGCAGTTCTTC.

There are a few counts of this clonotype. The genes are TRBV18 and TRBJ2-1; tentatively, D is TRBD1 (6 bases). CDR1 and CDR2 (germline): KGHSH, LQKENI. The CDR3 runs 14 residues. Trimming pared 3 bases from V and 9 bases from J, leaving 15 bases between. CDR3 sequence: CASSPTADRSEQFF. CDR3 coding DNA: TGTGCCAGCTCACCCACCGCAGACAGGTCTGAGCAGTTCTTC.

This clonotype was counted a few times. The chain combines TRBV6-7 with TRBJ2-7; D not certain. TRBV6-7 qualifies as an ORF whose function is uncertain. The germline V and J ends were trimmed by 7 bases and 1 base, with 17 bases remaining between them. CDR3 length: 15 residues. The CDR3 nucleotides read TGTGCCAGCATAGGACCGGCGCGGCGGTCCTACGAGCAGTACTTC. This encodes CASIGPARRSYEQYF.

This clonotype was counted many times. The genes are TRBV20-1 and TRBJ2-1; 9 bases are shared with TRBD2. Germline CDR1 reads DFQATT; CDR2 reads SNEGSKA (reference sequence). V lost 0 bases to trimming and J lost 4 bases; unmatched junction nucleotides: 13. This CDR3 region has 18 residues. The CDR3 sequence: CSARDLSGSNLLYNEQFF. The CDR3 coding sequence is TGCAGTGCTAGAGATCTTAGCGGGAGTAACCTACTTTACAATGAGCAGTTCTTC.